This T cell receptor beta chain originates from a study of T cells in Graves' hyperthyroidism and ophthalmopathy. Study observations and caveats: Most clonotypes that expanded in the thyroid above 0.001 also showed up in blood.

In this sample, this clonotype turned up a few times. Its antigen remains unidentified. Amplification of TCR beta CDR3 regions used RNA as the template. TCR CDR3 regions were first amplified by RT-PCR with HTBI primers. TCRdb re-derived calls from the multiplex PCR reads in MiXCR, one entry per CDR3 protein. The sample lists 450,000 to 600,000 distinct CDR3 sequences; just under 20% were seen once. Germline values: CDR1 DFQATT, CDR2 SNEGSKA (reference sequence). The CDR3 contains 13 residues. V lost 5 bases and J lost 5; bases outside the gene matches: 6. This chain joins TRBV20-1 and TRBJ2-4; 7 positions match TRBD1. The sample comprised blood. The receptor's source is a middle-aged man with Graves' ophthalmopathy. In DNA, the CDR3 is TGCAGTGCTGAGCCCACAGGGGAAAACATTCAGTACTTC. It is translated as CSAEPTGENIQYF.